This T cell receptor beta chain was retrieved from a study of blood T cell repertoires in COVID-19. Study context: The United States, Italy and Spain provided the acute and convalescent COVID-19 samples. T cells, B-cell-depleted T cells, or PBMCs provided the cDNA or gDNA that served as material.

This CDR3 contains 14 residues. Germline V gene sequence: CDR1 SGHTA, CDR2 FQGNSA. Deletions cut 3 bases from V and 6 bases from J, with 13 bases between. Original processing notes: Amplification from reference gene primers served as the basis for estimated nucleated cell counts. The method was immunoSEQ multiplex PCR; TCRdb's version includes in-frame clones alone and lacks a portion of them. The V and J calls and clone size were taken over from that table, and D and trimming were inferred from the DNA. Among 85,000 to 130,000 clones, around 90% were seen once, and the ten largest hold under 7%. In this sample, this clone turned up once.

This clonotype was obtained from a woman aged 60-70 years with acute or convalescent COVID-19. The rearrangement uses TRBV7-2 and TRBJ2-3; possibly TRBD2 for D (5 bases). Specimen: peripheral blood. The CDR3 nucleotides read TGTGCCAGCAGCTTTGTGGCTTCGGGGGATACGCAGTATTTT. This gives the protein CASSFVASGDTQYF.